The following is a TCR beta chain sequence with its context. Its recognized antigen is unknown. It has no much larger one-base neighbor in the sample; base qualities were not kept. The germline V gene yields MGHDK for CDR1 and SYGVNS for CDR2. V loses 6 bases, J loses 8 bases, and the germline ends lie 22 bases apart. From the cysteine up to the phenylalanine, the CDR3 has a length of 15 residues. The retained sequence is limited to the CDR3, 45 bases, with the frame set at the first base. From each donor, a single peripheral blood sample of 90 to 150 mL on average was drawn into heparinised tubes. A BD FACSAria II and a panel including CD45RO, CCR7, CD25, CD127, CD95 and CD27 were used to sort naive, central memory, regulatory and stem cell-like memory CD4+ T cells. A purity above 98% was achieved for all sorted populations. PBMCs were isolated right away by Lymphoprep density gradient centrifugation and were stained directly, without culture. Samples were stained and sorted in pairs, with one healthy donor and one patient per experiment, so that batch effects were minimized.

These data originate in a study of beta chain features in type 1 diabetes (dated by TCRdb to the late 2010s). Regarding the complete study: Patients and healthy donors did not differ in mean age, gender distribution, total cell number or subset yield. A total of roughly 100 million sorted cells were examined across all samples, and the number of cells per subset was strongly correlated with RNA yield. In the study, recently diagnosed type 1 diabetes patients and matched healthy donors were compared on the TCRB repertoires of their sorted circulating CD4+ T cell subsets. Naive and central memory subsets were obtained from all 28 donors, but regulatory and stem cell-like memory subsets were isolated from only 8 patients and roughly eight healthy donors. Overall study outcomes, separate from this receptor: Patients with type 1 diabetes made fewer insertions and deleted more nucleotides at VDJ recombination sites, implying thymic rearrangement abnormalities. Because small numbers of individuals were included in the HLA sub-analyses, any influence of HLA type on TCRB rearrangement was left unresolved. In all four CD4+ subsets, TCRB CDR3 length was moderately but significantly shorter in type 1 diabetes patients. Because cDNA was sequenced instead of genomic DNA, highly expressing activated cells could be over-represented, though the groups showed no difference in activation or CD3 levels. The naive, central memory and regulatory TCRB repertoires appeared to resemble one another more closely among patients than among healthy donors. PCR might favor shorter templates, but patient and control samples were amplified and corrected together, so any skew would affect both groups equally.

All of the isolated RNA was reverse transcribed with the High Capacity cDNA Reverse Transcription Kit, so expressed TCRB transcripts were sequenced. Deep immunoSEQ sequencing was applied to naive, central memory and regulatory T cell samples, giving an average of about 3.7 million total reads per sample. Sorted cells were lysed in RLT buffer, and RNA was extracted using DNase-treated RNeasy Micro or Mini kits according to cell number. Each cell subset was processed separately to prevent cross-contamination, with patient and healthy donor samples processed together. Using the immunoSEQ multiplex PCR, TCRB sequences were amplified from cDNA into 87-bp fragments spanning the CDR3 region. Amplicons were sequenced on the Illumina HiSeq platform. The paper's data handling went like this. PCR bias was corrected computationally using synthetic template baselines, and reads within Hamming distance 2 were collapsed, with unmergeable singletons discarded. Reads were aligned to IMGT to assign V, D and J genes, CDR3 length, and insertions or deletions at six rearrangement sites. Within each subset, clonotype counts were normalized to sorted cell number, after which true diversity and Gini coefficients were computed with the tcR R package. The overlap coefficient, calculated on TCRB nucleotide sequences, was used to measure repertoire sharing. Out-of-frame TCRB sequences from naive cells were analyzed to stand in for the pre-selection repertoire. TCRdb holds this immuneACCESS table with in-frame rearrangements only. Some clones are missing; in checked studies, unresolved V genes explain under half, and the rest has no known cause. That table gives V, J and clone size, and the DNA gave D and trimming. The sample data list fewer than 300,000 clones, and roughly 22% of these were observed just once. 0.028% of the sample is held by the ten biggest clonotypes.

This TCR was recovered from a woman aged 40-49 years with type 1 diabetes. Input material: naive CD4+ T cells from blood. The label giving this sample's cell subset or site can be read as: true naive CD4+ T cells. The sequence is built from TRBV25-1 and TRBJ1-2; TRBD1 is possibly the D segment (6 matching bases). The bases are TGTGCCAGCAGCGTACCCACAGGGTATGGAGAAGGCTACACCTTC. Its protein product is CASSVPTGYGEGYTF.